This T cell receptor (beta chain) was documented in a study of shared clonotypes between healthy human individuals. The CDR3 is made up of 15 amino acids. Germline V CDR1 and CDR2: MDHEN, SYDVKM. After removal of 6 bases from V and 5 bases from J, the junction contained 10 bases not matched to a gene. Healthy HIV-negative adults with no recent acute infections or vaccinations were recruited as donors. As concerns this clone: Its antigen is undetermined.

The repertoire was sequenced with immunoSEQ multiplex PCR; TCRdb's copy has only in-frame clones and lacks some. This table holds about 2 million clones, 95% found once. Study results and limitations: Richness estimates generally favored naive over memory subsets. Some clonotypes were shared by all four sorted-subset donors, while others were not shared. The non-shared ones had lower generation probabilities than the shared ones.

The chain couples TRBV28 to TRBJ2-3, with 8 bases identical to TRBD2. This TCR derives from a man aged 18 to 30 in good health. The sequencing input was naive CD4+ T cells sorted from blood. Subset: CD45RA+ positively selected. CDR3 sequence reads: CASSPASAGEDTQYF. The CDR3 nucleotides read TGTGCCAGCAGCCCCGCCTCAGCGGGGGAAGATACGCAGTATTTT.